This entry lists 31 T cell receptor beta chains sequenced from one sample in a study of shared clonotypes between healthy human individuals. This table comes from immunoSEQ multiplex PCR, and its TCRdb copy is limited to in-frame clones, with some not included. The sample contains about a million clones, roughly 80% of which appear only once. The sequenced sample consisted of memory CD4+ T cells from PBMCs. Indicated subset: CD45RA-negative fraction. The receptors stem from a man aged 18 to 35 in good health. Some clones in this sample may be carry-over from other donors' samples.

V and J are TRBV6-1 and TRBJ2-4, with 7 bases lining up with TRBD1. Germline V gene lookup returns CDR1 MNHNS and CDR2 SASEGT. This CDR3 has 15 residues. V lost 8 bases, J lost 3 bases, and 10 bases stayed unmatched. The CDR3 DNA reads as TGTGCCAGCTCCACAGGGGAATGGGACAAAAACATTCAGTACTTC. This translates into CASSTGEWDKNIQYF.

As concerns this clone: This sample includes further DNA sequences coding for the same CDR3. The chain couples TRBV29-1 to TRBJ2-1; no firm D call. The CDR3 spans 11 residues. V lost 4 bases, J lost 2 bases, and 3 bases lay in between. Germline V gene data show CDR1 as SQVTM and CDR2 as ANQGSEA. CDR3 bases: TGCAGCGTTGGGGCCTACAATGAGCAGTTCTTC. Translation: CSVGAYNEQFF.

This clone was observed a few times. Here the CDR3 reads CASSQDWGPGTDTQYF. The CDR3 DNA sequence: TGTGCCAGCAGCCAAGATTGGGGGCCCGGCACAGATACGCAGTATTTT. The chain is built from TRBV14 and TRBJ2-3, with D possibly being TRBD1 (6 bases). V gave up 0 bases and J gave up 1 base, with 11 bases separating them. CDR1 and CDR2 from the germline V gene are SGHDN and FVKESK. This CDR3 contains 16 residues.

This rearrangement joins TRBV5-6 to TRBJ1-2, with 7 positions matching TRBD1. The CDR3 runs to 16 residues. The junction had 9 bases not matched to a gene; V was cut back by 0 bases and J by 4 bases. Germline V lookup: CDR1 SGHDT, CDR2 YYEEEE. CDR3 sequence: CASSLASAGGGYGYTF. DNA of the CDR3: TGTGCCAGCAGCTTGGCCTCGGCAGGGGGAGGCTATGGCTACACCTTC.

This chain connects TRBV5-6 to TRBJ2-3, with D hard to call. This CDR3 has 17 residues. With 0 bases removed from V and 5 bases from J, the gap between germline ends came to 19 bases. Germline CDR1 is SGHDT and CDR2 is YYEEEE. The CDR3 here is CASSLAQGVVFGDTQYF. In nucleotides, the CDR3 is TGTGCCAGCAGCTTGGCCCAAGGCGTTGTCTTTGGAGATACGCAGTATTTT.

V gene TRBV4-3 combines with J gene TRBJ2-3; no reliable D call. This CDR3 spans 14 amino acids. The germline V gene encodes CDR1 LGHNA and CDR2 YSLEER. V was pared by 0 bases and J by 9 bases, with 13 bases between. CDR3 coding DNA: TGCGCCAGCAGCCAAGACTCCTCGGGTTCGACGCAGTATTTT. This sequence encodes CASSQDSSGSTQYF.

CDR3 sequence reads: CASSLEGQGSFEQYF. CDR3 DNA: TGCGCCAGCAGCTTGGAGGGACAGGGAAGTTTCGAGCAGTACTTC. The V and J genes are TRBV5-1 and TRBJ2-7, with 9 nucleotides matching TRBD1. The CDR3 length is 15 residues. Germline values: CDR1 SGHRS, CDR2 YFSETQ. J lost 6 bases, V lost 0 bases, and 7 bases had no gene match.

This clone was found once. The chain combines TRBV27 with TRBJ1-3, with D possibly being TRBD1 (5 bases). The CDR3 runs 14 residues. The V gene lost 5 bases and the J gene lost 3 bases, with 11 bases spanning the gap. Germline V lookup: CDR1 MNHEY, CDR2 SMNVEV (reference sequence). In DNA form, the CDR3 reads TGTGCCAGCAGTGAGTCCAGGGTTGGAAACACCATATATTTT. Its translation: CASSESRVGNTIYF.

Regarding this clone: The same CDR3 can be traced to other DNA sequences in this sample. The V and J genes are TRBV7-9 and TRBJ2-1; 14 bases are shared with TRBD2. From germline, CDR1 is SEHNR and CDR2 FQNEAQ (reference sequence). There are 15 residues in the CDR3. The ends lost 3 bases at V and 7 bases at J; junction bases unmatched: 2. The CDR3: CASSFRTSGRNEQFF. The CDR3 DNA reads TGTGCCAGCAGCTTCCGGACTAGCGGGAGGAATGAGCAGTTCTTC.

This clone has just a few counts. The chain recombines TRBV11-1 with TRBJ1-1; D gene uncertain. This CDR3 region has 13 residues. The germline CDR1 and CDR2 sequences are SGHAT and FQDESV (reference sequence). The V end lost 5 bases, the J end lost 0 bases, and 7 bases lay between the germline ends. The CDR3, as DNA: TGTGCCAGCAGCAAGGAATTGAACACTGAAGCTTTCTTT. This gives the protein CASSKELNTEAFF.

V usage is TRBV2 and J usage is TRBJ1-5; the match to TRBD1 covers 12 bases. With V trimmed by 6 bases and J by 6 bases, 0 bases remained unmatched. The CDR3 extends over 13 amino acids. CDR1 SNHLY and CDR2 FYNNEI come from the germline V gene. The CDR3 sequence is CASRGQGAQPQHF. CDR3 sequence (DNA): TGTGCCAGCAGGGGACAGGGGGCTCAGCCCCAGCATTTT. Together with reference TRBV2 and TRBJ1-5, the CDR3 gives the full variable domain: EPEVTQTPSHQVTQMGQEVILRCVPISNHLYFYWYRQILGQKVEFLVSFYNNEISEKSEIFDDQFSVERPDGSNFTLKIRSTKLEDSAMYFCASRGQGAQPQHFGDGTRLSIL.

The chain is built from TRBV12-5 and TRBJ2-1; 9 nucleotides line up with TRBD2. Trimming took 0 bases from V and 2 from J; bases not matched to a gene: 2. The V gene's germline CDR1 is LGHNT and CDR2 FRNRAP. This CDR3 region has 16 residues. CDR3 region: CASGLVVAGAYNEQFF. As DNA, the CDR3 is TGTGCTAGTGGTTTGGTTGTAGCGGGAGCCTACAATGAGCAGTTCTTC.

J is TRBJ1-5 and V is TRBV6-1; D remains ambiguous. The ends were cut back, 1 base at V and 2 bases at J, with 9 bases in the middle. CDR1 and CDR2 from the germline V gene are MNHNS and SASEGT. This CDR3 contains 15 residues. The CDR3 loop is CASSEGRDGNQPQHF. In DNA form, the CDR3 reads TGTGCCAGCAGTGAAGGTAGGGATGGCAATCAGCCCCAGCATTTT.

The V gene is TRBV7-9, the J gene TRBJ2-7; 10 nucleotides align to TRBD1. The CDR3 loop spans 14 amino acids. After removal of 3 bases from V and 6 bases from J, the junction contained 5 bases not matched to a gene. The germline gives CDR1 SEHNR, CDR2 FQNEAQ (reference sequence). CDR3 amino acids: CASSFGQGGIEQYF. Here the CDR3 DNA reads TGTGCCAGCAGCTTCGGACAGGGGGGGATCGAGCAGTACTTC.

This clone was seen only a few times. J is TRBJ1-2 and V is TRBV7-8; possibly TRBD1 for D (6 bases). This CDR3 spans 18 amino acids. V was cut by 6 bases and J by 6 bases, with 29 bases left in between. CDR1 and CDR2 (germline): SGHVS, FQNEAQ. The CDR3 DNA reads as TGTGCCAGCAGTAAACACGGCCTCGGACAGCACGAGAGTGATGGCTACACCTTC. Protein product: CASSKHGLGQHESDGYTF.

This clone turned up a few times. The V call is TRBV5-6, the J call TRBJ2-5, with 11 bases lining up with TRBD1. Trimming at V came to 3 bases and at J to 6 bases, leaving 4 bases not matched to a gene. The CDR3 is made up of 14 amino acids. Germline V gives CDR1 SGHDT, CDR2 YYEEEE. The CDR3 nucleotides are TGTGCCAGCAGCTATCGGACAGGGGGCAAGACCCAGTACTTC. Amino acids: CASSYRTGGKTQYF. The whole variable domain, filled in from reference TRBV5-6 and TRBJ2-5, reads DAGVTQSPTHLIKTRGQQVTLRCSPKSGHDTVSWYQQALGQGPQFIFQYYEEEERQRGNFPDRFSGHQFPNYSSELNVNALLLGDSALYLCASSYRTGGKTQYFGPGTRLLVL.

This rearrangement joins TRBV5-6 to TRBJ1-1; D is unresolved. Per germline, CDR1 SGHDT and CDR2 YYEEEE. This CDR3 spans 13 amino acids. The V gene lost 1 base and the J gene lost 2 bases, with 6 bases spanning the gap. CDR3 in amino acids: CASSLSENTEAFF. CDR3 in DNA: TGTGCCAGCAGCTTGTCCGAAAACACTGAAGCTTTCTTT. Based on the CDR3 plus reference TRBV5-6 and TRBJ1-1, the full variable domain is DAGVTQSPTHLIKTRGQQVTLRCSPKSGHDTVSWYQQALGQGPQFIFQYYEEEERQRGNFPDRFSGHQFPNYSSELNVNALLLGDSALYLCASSLSENTEAFFGQGTRLTVV.

The CDR3, as DNA: TGTGCCAGCTCACCCTCAAACTACAGGGCGAATAGCAATCAGCCCCAGCATTTT. It is translated as CASSPSNYRANSNQPQHF. The V gene is TRBV18, the J gene TRBJ1-5; D might be TRBD1 (6 bases). Per germline, CDR1 KGHSH and CDR2 LQKENI. This CDR3 is built from 18 residues. Trimming left V 3 bases short and J 0 bases short, with 18 bases between.

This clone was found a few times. The CDR3, as DNA: TGTGCCAGCAGCCGTGATTCGGATACGCAGTATTTT. It translates to CASSRDSDTQYF. V gene TRBV7-2 combines with J gene TRBJ2-3; D remains unclear. The CDR3 sequence is 12 residues long. The V gene's germline CDR1 is SGHTA and CDR2 FQGNSA. The ends were cut back, 5 bases at V and 6 bases at J, with 9 bases in the middle.

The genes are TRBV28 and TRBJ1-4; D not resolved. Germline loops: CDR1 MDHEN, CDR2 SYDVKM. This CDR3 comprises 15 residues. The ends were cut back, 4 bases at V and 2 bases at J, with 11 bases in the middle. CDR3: CASSSSASTNEKLFF. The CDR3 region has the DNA TGTGCCAGCAGTTCTTCAGCGAGTACTAATGAAAAACTGTTTTTT.

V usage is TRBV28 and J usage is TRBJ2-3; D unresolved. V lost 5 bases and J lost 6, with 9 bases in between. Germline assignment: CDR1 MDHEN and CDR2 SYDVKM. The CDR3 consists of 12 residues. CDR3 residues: CASSATGDTQYF. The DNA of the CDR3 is TGTGCCAGCAGTGCAACCGGGGATACGCAGTATTTT.

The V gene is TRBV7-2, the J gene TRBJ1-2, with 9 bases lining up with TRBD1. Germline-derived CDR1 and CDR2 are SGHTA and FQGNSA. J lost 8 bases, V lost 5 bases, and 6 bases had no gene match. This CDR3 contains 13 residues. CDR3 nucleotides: TGTGCCAGCAGCATCGGGACAGGGTGGGGCTACACCTTC. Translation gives CASSIGTGWGYTF.

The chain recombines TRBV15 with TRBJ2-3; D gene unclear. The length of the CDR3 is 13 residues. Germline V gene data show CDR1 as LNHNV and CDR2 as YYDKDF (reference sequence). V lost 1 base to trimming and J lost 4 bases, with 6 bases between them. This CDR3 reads CATSRAKADTQYF. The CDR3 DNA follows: TGTGCCACCAGCAGAGCCAAGGCAGATACGCAGTATTTT.

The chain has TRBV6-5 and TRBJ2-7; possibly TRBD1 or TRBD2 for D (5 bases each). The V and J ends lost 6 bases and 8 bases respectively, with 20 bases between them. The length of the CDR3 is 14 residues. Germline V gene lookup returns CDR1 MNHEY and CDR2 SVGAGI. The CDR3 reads CASSPTGTDEKQYF. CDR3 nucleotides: TGTGCCAGCAGCCCCACCGGGACGGATGAGAAGCAGTACTTC.

The CDR3 sequence: CASTTRLVSADTQYF. CDR3 bases: TGTGCCAGCACCACGAGACTAGTTTCGGCAGATACGCAGTATTTT. This chain joins TRBV6-6 and TRBJ2-3, with a possible D match to TRBD2 (6 bases). The CDR3 is 15 amino acids. Germline V CDR1 and CDR2: MNHNY, SVGAGI (reference sequence). Trimming shortened V by 7 bases and J by 4 bases, and 18 bases separated the two germline ends.

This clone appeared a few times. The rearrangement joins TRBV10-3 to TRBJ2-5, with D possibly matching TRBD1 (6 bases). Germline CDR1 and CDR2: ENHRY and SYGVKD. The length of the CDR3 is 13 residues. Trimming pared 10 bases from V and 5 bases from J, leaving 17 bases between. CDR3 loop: CATGEQGGETQYF. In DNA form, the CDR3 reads TGTGCCACCGGGGAACAGGGTGGGGAGACCCAGTACTTC.

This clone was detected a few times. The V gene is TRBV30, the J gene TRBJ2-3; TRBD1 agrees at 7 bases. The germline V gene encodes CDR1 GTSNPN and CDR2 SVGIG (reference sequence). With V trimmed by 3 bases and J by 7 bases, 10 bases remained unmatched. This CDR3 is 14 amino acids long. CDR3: CAWRADRRLYTQYF. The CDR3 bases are TGTGCCTGGAGGGCGGACAGGAGATTGTATACGCAGTATTTT.

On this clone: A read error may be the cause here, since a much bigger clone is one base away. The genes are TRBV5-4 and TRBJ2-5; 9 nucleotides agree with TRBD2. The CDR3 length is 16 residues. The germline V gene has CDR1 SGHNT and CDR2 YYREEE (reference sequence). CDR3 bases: TGTGCCAACAGCCGACAGACTAGCGGAGCGGGGGAGACCCAGTACTTC. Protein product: CANSRQTSGAGETQYF.

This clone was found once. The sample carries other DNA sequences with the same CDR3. In DNA, the CDR3 is TGTGCCAGCAGTTACGTGGGCAATCAGCCCCAGCATTTT. Protein product: CASSYVGNQPQHF. The chain is built from TRBV6-5 and TRBJ1-5; D call uncertain. The germline V gene has CDR1 MNHEY and CDR2 SVGAGI. V was shortened by 2 bases and J by 2 bases, with 4 bases between the two germline ends. The CDR3 totals 13 residues.

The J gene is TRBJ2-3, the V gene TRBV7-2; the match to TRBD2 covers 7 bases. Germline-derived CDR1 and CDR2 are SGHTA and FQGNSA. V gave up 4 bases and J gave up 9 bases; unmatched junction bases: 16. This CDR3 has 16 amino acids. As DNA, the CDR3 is TGTGCCAGCAGCTGGGAGGGACTCCGTCGTTCGAGGACGCAGTATTTT. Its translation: CASSWEGLRRSRTQYF.

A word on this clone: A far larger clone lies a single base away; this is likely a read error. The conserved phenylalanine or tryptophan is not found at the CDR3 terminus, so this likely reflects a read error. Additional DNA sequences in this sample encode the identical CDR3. The CDR3 protein is CASSELDFSGANVLTL. In DNA, the CDR3 is TGTGCCAGCAGTGAATTGGACTTCTCTGGGGCCAACGTCCTGACTCTC. The rearrangement links TRBV6-1 to TRBJ2-6; D is perhaps TRBD2 (5 bases). CDR1 MNHNS and CDR2 SASEGT come from the germline V gene. This CDR3 has 16 residues. Trimming left V 2 bases short and J 0 bases short, with 8 bases between.